The 7 T cell receptor beta chains given below trace back to one sample, sequenced in a study of PD-1 and CTLA-4 blockade in melanoma. This table comes from immunoSEQ multiplex PCR, and its TCRdb copy is limited to in-frame clones, with some not included. The repertoire holds tens of thousands of clones, around 88% seen once, with almost 8% in the top ten. Sequencing used CD8+ T cells from peripheral blood, obtained before anti-PD-1 treatment. The origin of the receptors is a human donor with melanoma.

The chain joins TRBV24-1 to TRBJ2-3; D gene uncertain. Germline-derived CDR1 and CDR2 are KGHDR and SFDVKD. The length of the CDR3 is 12 residues. V was clipped by 6 bases and J by 3 bases, with 6 bases between them. The CDR3 here is CATSRRTDTQYF. The DNA for the CDR3 is TGTGCCACCAGTCGCAGAACAGATACGCAGTATTTT.

The chain couples TRBV13 to TRBJ2-3; no reliable D call. CDR3 size: 12 residues. Per the germline V gene, CDR1 is PRHDT and CDR2 is FYEKMQ (reference sequence). Trimming removed 0 bases from V and 4 bases from J, with 2 bases in between. Here the CDR3 DNA reads TGTGCCAGCAGCTTAGGGGCAGATACGCAGTATTTT. As protein: CASSLGADTQYF.

The chain is built from TRBV3-1 (or the pseudogene TRBV3-2) and TRBJ2-5; the match to TRBD2 covers 11 bases. The CDR3 spans 16 residues. The trim removed 4 bases at V and 0 bases at J, leaving 4 bases unmatched. Germline CDR1 reads LGHDT; CDR2 reads YNNKEL (reference sequence). CDR3 in DNA: TGTGCCAGCAGCCCGGGACTAGCGGAGTACCAAGAGACCCAGTACTTC. It encodes CASSPGLAEYQETQYF.

The chain links TRBV7-2 to TRBJ2-1; 8 positions agree with TRBD2. The CDR3 is 15 residues long. V lost 5 bases and J lost 4; bases outside the gene matches: 7. The germline gives CDR1 SGHTA, CDR2 FQGNSA. The CDR3 DNA reads as TGTGCCAGCAGCGGGCTAGCGGGCGCATACAATGAGCAGTTCTTC. This sequence encodes CASSGLAGAYNEQFF.

The V and J genes are TRBV4-2 and TRBJ2-1; TRBD2 aligns across 8 bases. Germline CDR1 LGHNA, CDR2 YNFKEQ. The length of the CDR3 is 15 residues. V lost 0 bases to trimming and J lost 2 bases; unmatched junction nucleotides: 0. CDR3: CASSQDGGAYNEQFF. The DNA for the CDR3 is TGTGCCAGCAGCCAAGACGGGGGGGCCTACAATGAGCAGTTCTTC.

The chain uses TRBV20-1 and TRBJ1-6; D not resolved. This CDR3 region has 17 residues. Germline CDR1 and CDR2: DFQATT and SNEGSKA (reference sequence). The V and J ends lost 3 bases and 0 bases respectively, with 15 bases between them. CDR3 region: CSASGPASSSYNSPLHF. CDR3 in DNA: TGCAGTGCTAGTGGGCCAGCCTCGAGCTCCTATAATTCACCCCTCCACTTT.

The genes are TRBV29-1 and TRBJ2-1, with a tentative D call TRBD1 (5 bases). The V gene's germline CDR1 is SQVTM and CDR2 ANQGSEA. The V end was cut by 1 base, the J end by 2 bases, with 12 bases between. The CDR3 loop spans 15 amino acids. The CDR3 region has the DNA TGCAGCGTTGAAGGGGCAGGGCAAGCCTACAATGAGCAGTTCTTC. This codes for CSVEGAGQAYNEQFF.